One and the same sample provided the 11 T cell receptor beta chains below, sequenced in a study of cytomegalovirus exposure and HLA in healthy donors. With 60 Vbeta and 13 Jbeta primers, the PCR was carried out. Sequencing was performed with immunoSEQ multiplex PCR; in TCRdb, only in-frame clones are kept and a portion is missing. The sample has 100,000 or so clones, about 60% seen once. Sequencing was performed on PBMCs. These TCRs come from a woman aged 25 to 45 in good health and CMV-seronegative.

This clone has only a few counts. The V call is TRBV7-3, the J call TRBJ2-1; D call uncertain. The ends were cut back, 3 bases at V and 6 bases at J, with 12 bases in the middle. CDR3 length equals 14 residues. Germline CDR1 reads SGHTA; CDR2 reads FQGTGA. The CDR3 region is CASSFGLVGNEQFF. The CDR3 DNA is TGTGCCAGCAGCTTTGGCCTAGTGGGCAATGAGCAGTTCTTC.

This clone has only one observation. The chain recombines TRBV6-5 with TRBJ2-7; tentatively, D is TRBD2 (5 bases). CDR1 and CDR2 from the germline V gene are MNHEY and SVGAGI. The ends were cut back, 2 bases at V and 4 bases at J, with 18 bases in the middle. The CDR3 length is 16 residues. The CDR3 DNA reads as TGTGCCAGCAGTTACGGGTTCGCAGATACGGGATACGAGCAGTACTTC. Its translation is CASSYGFADTGYEQYF.

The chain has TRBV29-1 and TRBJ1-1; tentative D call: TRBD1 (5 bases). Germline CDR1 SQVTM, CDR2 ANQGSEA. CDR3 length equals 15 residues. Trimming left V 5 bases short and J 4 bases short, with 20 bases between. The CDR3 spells CSVHGRGFDSTEAFF. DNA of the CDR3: TGCAGCGTTCACGGTAGGGGCTTTGATAGCACTGAAGCTTTCTTT.

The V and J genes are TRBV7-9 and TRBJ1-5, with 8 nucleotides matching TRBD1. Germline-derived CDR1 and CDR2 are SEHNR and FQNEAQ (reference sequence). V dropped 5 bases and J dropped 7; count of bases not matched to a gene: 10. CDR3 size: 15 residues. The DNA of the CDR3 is TGTGCCAGCAGCGTATCAGGACAGGGAGGCCAGCCCCAGCATTTT. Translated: CASSVSGQGGQPQHF.

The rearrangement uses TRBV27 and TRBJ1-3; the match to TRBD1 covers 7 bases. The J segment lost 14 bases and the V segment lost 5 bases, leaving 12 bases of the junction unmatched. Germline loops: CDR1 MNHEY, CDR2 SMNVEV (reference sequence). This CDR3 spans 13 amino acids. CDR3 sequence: CASSRDRAANLYF. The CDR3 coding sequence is TGTGCCAGCAGTAGAGACAGGGCAGCCAACTTATATTTT.

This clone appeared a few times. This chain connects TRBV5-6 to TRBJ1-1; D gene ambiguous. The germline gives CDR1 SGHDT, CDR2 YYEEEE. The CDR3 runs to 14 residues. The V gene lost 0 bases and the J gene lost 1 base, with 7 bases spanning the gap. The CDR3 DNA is TGTGCCAGCAGCTTGGGCAGGCGGAACACTGAAGCTTTCTTT. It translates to CASSLGRRNTEAFF.

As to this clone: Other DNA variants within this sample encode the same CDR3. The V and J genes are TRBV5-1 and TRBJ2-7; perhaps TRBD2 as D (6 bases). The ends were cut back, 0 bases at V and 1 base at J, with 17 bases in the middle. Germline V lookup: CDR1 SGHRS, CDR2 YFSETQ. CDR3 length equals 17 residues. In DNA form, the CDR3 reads TGCGCCAGCAGCTTGGCCGGGCGGGACCGTCGATCCTACGAGCAGTACTTC. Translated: CASSLAGRDRRSYEQYF.

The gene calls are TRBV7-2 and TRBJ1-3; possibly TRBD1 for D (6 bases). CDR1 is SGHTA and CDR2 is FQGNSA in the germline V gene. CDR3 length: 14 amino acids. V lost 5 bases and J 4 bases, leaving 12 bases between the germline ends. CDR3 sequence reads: CASSAGVSGNTIYF. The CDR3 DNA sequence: TGTGCCAGCAGCGCAGGGGTATCAGGAAACACCATATATTTT. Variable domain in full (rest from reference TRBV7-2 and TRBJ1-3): GAGVSQSPSNKVTEKGKDVELRCDPISGHTALYWYRQSLGQGLEFLIYFQGNSAPDKSGLPSDRFSAERTGGSVSTLTIQRTQQEDSAVYLCASSAGVSGNTIYFGEGSWLTVV.

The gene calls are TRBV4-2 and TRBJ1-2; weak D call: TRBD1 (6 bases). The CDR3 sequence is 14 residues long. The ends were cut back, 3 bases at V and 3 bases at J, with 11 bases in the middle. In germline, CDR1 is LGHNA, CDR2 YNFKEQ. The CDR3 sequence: CASSQTGPHYGYTF. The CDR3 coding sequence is TGTGCCAGCAGCCAGACAGGACCGCACTATGGCTACACCTTC.

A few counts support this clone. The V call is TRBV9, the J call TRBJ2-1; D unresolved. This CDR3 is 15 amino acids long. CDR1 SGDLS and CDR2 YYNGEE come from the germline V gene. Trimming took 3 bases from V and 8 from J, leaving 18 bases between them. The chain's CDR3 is CASSGLAQRYDEQFF. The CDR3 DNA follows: TGTGCCAGCAGCGGGTTAGCCCAAAGGTACGATGAGCAGTTCTTC.

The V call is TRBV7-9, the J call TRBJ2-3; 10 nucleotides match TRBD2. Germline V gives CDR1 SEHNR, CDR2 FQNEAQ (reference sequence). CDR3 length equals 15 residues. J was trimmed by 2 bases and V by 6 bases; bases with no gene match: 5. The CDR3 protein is CASRASGGYTDTQYF. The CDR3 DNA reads TGTGCCAGCAGAGCTAGCGGGGGCTACACAGATACGCAGTATTTT.